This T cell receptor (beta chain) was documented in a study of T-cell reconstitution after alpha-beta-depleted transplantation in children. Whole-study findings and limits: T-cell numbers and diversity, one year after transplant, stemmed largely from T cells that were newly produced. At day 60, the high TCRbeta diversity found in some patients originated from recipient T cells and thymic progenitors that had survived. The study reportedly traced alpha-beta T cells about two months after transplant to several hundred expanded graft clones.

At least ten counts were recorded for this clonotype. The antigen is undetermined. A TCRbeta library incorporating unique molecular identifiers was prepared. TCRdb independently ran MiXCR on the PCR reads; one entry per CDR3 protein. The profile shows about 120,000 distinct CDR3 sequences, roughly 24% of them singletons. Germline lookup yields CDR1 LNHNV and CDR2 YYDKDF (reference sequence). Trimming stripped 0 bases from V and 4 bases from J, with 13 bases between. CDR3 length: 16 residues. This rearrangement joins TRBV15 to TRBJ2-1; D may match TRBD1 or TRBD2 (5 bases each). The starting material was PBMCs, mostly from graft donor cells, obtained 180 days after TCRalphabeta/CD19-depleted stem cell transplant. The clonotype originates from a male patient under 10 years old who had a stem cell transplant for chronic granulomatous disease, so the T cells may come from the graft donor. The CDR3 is CATSREGVRVYNEQFF. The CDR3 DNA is TGTGCCACCAGCAGAGAGGGGGTCCGGGTTTACAATGAGCAGTTCTTC.